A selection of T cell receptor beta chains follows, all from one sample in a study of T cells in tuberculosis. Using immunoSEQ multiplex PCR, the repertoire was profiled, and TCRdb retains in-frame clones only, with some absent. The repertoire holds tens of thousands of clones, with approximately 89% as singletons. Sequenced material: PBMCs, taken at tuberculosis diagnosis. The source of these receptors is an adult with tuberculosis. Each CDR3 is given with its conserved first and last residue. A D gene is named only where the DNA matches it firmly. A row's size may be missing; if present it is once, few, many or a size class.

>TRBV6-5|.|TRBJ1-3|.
TGTGCCAGCAGTTACTCGAGTTTGTCCTCTGGAAACACCATATATTTT
CASSYSSLSSGNTIYF
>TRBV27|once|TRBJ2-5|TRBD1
TGTGCCAGCAGTCCCTGGACAGGCCTGGGAGAGACCCAGTACTTC
CASSPWTGLGETQYF
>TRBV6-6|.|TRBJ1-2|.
TGTGCCAGCAGTTACCCTCAAAACACAGGCTACACCTTC
CASSYPQNTGYTF
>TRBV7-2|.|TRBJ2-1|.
TGTGCCAGCAGCGTTGCGGGGGCCTTAAGCTCCTACAATGAGCAGTTCTTC
CASSVAGALSSYNEQFF
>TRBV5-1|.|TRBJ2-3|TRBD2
TGCGCCAGCAGCTCCAACCCAAGGACTAGCGGGGGGGATACGCAGTATTTT
CASSSNPRTSGGDTQYF
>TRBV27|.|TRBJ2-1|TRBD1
TGTGCCATCCGGACAGGGACCTACAATGAGCAGTTCTTC
CAIRTGTYNEQFF
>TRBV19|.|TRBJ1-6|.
TGTGCCAGCACACAGGGAGTGAGGTCACCCCTCCACTTT
CASTQGVRSPLHF
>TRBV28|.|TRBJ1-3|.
TGTGCCAGCAGTTCCCTAGGGGCTGGCGGAAACACCATATATTTT
CASSSLGAGGNTIYF
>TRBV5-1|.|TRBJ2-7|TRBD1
TGCGCCAGCAGCTCGCAGACAGGGCCGGACGAGCAGTACTTC
CASSSQTGPDEQYF
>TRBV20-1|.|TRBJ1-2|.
TGCAGTGCTAGAGATGTCCTGGGCTACACCTTC
CSARDVLGYTF
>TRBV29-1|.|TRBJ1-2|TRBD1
TGCAGCGTGGTCGGGACAGACTATGGCTACACCTTC
CSVVGTDYGYTF
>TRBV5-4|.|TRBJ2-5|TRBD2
TGTGCCAGCAGCCCGGGAGGGAAAAGGGAGACCCAGTACTTC
CASSPGGKRETQYF
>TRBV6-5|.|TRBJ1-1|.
TGTGCCAGCAGTTACTCAACAAACACTGAAGCTTTCTTT
CASSYSTNTEAFF
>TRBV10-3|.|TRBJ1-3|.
TGTGCCATCAGTGAGTCGGGGCCCGGAAACACCATATATTTT
CAISESGPGNTIYF
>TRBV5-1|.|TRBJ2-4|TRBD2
TGCGCCAGCAGGGGTAGCGGGGGAATGAACATTCAGTACTTC
CASRGSGGMNIQYF
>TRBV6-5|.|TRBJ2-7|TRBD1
TGTGCCAGCAGCGTGGGACAGCCCTACGAGCAGTACTTC
CASSVGQPYEQYF
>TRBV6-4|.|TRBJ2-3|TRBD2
TGTGCCAGCAGTGGGACTAGCGGGGCAGATACGCAGTATTTT
CASSGTSGADTQYF
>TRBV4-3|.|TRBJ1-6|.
TGCGCCAGCAGCCAAGATGGTAGCCGGAATTCACCCCTCCACTTT
CASSQDGSRNSPLHF
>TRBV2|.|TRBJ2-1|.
TGTGCCAGCAGTGGGAGCGGCGATGAGCAGTTCTTC
CASSGSGDEQFF
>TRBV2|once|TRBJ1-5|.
TGTGCCAGCAGTAAGACTAATAGCAATCAGCCCCAGCATTTT
CASSKTNSNQPQHF
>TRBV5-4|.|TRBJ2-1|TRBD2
TGTGCCAGCAGCCCGGGACTAGCGGGGTCCTACAATGAGCAGTTCTTC
CASSPGLAGSYNEQFF
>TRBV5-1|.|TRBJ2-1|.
TGCGCCAGCAGCTCCGGGACTTTTTCCGATGAGCAGTTCTTC
CASSSGTFSDEQFF
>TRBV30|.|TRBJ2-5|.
TGTGCCTGGAGTGTAGTGGGAGCAGAGACCCAGTACTTC
CAWSVVGAETQYF
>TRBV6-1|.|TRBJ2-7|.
TGTGCCAGCAGTGCGGCAGGGGAAGGATACGAGCAGTACTTC
CASSAAGEGYEQYF
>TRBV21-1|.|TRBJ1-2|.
TGTGCCAGCACCTACAGGACAGTGAAAATAATTCATAGATATGGCTACACCTTC
CASTYRTVKIIHRYGYTF
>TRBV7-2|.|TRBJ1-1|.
TGTGCCAGCAGCTTTCAGGGTTATAACACTGAAGCTTTCTTT
CASSFQGYNTEAFF
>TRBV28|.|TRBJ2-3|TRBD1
TGTGCCAGCCGCAACAGGGGTACAGATACGCAGTATTTT
CASRNRGTDTQYF
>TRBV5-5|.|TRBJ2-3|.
TGTGCCAGCAGCCCCTACCCCCCGGATACGCAGTATTTT
CASSPYPPDTQYF
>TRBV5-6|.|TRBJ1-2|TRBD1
TGTGCCAGCAGTCTGGGTCAGGGGGCGCACGGCTACACCTTC
CASSLGQGAHGYTF
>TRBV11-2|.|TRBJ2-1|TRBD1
TGTGCCAGCAGCGCCCGGGACAGGGGCCACGGTGAGCAGTTCTTC
CASSARDRGHGEQFF
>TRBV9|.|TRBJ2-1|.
TGTGCCAGCAGCGTTCCCCCCCTCTACAATGAGCAGTTCTTC
CASSVPPLYNEQFF
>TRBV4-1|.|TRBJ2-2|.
TGCGCCAGCAGCCAAGATCTGGGGCTAGGAACCGGGGAGCTGTTTTTT
CASSQDLGLGTGELFF